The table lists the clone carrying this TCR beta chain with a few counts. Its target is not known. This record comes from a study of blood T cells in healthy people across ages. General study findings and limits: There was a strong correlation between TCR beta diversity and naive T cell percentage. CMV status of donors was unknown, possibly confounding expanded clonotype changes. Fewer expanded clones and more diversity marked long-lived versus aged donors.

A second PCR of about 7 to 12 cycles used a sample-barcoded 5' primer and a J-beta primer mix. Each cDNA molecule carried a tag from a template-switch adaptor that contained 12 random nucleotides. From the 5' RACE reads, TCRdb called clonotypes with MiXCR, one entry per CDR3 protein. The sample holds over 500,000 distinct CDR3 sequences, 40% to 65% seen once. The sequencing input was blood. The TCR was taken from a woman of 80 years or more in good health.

As DNA, the CDR3 is TGTGCCAGCAGGGGGTCCGATGGGAACACTGAAGCTTTCTTT. This sequence encodes CASRGSDGNTEAFF. The genes are TRBV7-3 and TRBJ1-1; D call uncertain. The CDR3 consists of 14 residues. CDR1 is SGHTA and CDR2 is FQGTGA in the germline V gene. V lost 6 bases to trimming and J lost 1 base, with 12 bases between them.